Shown below are 29 T cell receptor beta chains from a single sample sequenced in a study of shared clonotypes between healthy human individuals (dated by TCRdb to about 2020). Libraries were constructed by the immunoSEQ multiplex PCR assay. TCRdb's version of the immuneACCESS table is confined to in-frame rearrangements and falls short of the full clone set. An unresolved V gene accounts for under half of the shortfall where checked; the remainder is of unknown origin. This sample is represented by some 2,500,000 clones; 85% to 95% of them were singletons. About 0.36% of the sample comes from the top ten. Material for sequencing was naive CD4+ T cells from PBMCs. The cell subset or site label on this specimen signifies: CD45RA+ positively selected. The origin of the receptors is a man younger than 30 in good health. Some clones in this sample may be carry-over from other donors' samples.

The chain employs TRBV21-1 and TRBJ2-6; the D call TRBD1 from the table was never checked on the DNA. TRBV21-1 constitutes a pseudogene. CDR3 length equals 17 residues. The CDR3 here is CAKPGTIGDGRANVLTF. CDR3 nucleotides: TGTGCCAAACCCGGGACAATTGGGGACGGGAGGGCCAACGTCCTGACTTTC.

This chain links TRBV5-6 with TRBJ2-1, with 7 bases lining up with TRBD2. V shed 3 bases, J shed 7 bases, and the junction held 10 bases outside the gene matches. The germline CDR1 and CDR2 sequences are SGHDT and YYEEEE. The CDR3 runs 15 residues. CDR3 bases: TGTGCCAGCAGCTCACCCGGGACTACTGTAAATGAGCAGTTCTTC. As protein: CASSSPGTTVNEQFF.

J is TRBJ2-1 and V is TRBV10-2; D is uncertain. CDR3 size: 15 residues. Trimming took 5 bases from V and 0 from J, leaving 11 bases between them. In germline, CDR1 is WSHSY, CDR2 SAAADI. CDR3 sequence: CASSRRNSSYNEQFF. DNA of the CDR3: TGCGCCAGCAGTAGGCGCAATAGCTCCTACAATGAGCAGTTCTTC.

This clone was detected a few times. The chain has TRBV29-1 and TRBJ1-1; D gene uncertain. V was pared by 7 bases and J by 3 bases, with 12 bases between. The CDR3 consists of 12 residues. Germline V gene data show CDR1 as SQVTM and CDR2 as ANQGSEA. The CDR3 region is CSGGEVDTEAFF. In DNA form, the CDR3 reads TGCAGCGGCGGGGAGGTGGACACTGAAGCTTTCTTT.

This chain joins TRBV11-2 and TRBJ1-3; D is perhaps TRBD1 (5 bases). The CDR3 sequence is 14 residues long. V was shortened by 5 bases and J by 4 bases, with 12 bases between the two germline ends. CDR1 is SGHAT and CDR2 is FQNNGV in the germline V gene. CDR3 loop: CASSPGTLGNTIYF. CDR3 nucleotides: TGTGCCAGCAGCCCAGGGACGTTAGGAAACACCATATATTTT.

The chain joins TRBV28 to TRBJ1-2, with a weak D call TRBD1 (5 bases). This CDR3 has 13 residues. Germline V gene lookup returns CDR1 MDHEN and CDR2 SYDVKM. Deletions cut 5 bases from V and 6 bases from J, with 13 bases between. The CDR3 protein is CASSAFGGDGYTF. The CDR3 region has the DNA TGTGCCAGCAGTGCCTTTGGAGGGGATGGCTACACCTTC.

J is TRBJ2-7 and V is TRBV10-1, with TRBD2 as a possible D gene (6 bases). CDR1 WNHNN and CDR2 SYGVQD come from the germline V gene (reference sequence). The CDR3 is made up of 16 amino acids. Trimming shortened V by 3 bases and J by 7 bases, and 22 bases separated the two germline ends. CDR3 coding DNA: TGCGCCAGCAGTGAAGGATATGGGAGGTCCCCCCGGGAGCAGTACTTC. Translated, it gives CASSEGYGRSPREQYF.

The DNA of the CDR3 is TGTGCCAGCCGAAGGGTGGACTATGGCTACACCTTC. Translation gives CASRRVDYGYTF. V usage is TRBV6-1 and J usage is TRBJ1-2; D uncertain. The CDR3 spans 12 residues. The V and J ends lost 8 bases and 3 bases respectively, with 10 bases between them. The germline V gene has CDR1 MNHNS and CDR2 SASEGT.

The chain combines TRBV20-1 with TRBJ2-5; D is unclear. CDR3 size: 11 residues. Looked up from germline, CDR1 is DFQATT and CDR2 is SNEGSKA (reference sequence). V was cut by 8 bases and J by 4 bases, with 11 bases left in between. CDR3 DNA: TGCAGTTCTGTTTGTCCAGAGACCCAGTACTTC. Residues: CSSVCPETQYF.

This chain joins TRBV15 and TRBJ2-4; D assignment may be TRBD1 or TRBD2 (5 bases each). From germline, CDR1 is LNHNV and CDR2 YYDKDF (reference sequence). Trimming removed 2 bases from V and 1 base from J, with 18 bases in between. The CDR3 runs to 18 residues. The CDR3 sequence: CATSRTPTLWDAKNIQYF. Here the CDR3 DNA reads TGTGCCACCAGCAGAACCCCAACTTTATGGGACGCCAAAAACATTCAGTACTTC.

The chain uses TRBV5-1 and TRBJ2-5; either TRBD1 or TRBD2 may fit D (5 bases each). Trimming removed 4 bases from V and 1 base from J, with 14 bases in between. The V gene's germline CDR1 is SGHRS and CDR2 YFSETQ. The CDR3 covers 15 residues. CDR3 residues: CASSRDGNLQETQYF. The CDR3 DNA follows: TGCGCCAGCAGCCGGGACGGGAACCTCCAAGAGACCCAGTACTTC.

The genes are TRBV5-4 and TRBJ1-3; TRBD1 aligns across 7 bases. The CDR3 contains 15 residues. Per germline, CDR1 SGHNT and CDR2 YYREEE (reference sequence). The trim removed 4 bases at V and 3 bases at J, leaving 7 bases unmatched. CDR3 residues: CASSRDSHNGNTIYF. CDR3 DNA sequence: TGTGCCAGCAGCAGGGACAGCCACAATGGAAACACCATATATTTT.

The chain has TRBV19 and TRBJ2-3; D gene ambiguous. There are 14 residues in the CDR3. Germline values: CDR1 LNHDA, CDR2 SQIVND (reference sequence). V lost 5 bases and J 2 bases, leaving 11 bases between the germline ends. The CDR3 sequence: CASSPRQITDTQYF. The CDR3 nucleotides read TGTGCCAGTAGTCCCCGGCAGATCACAGATACGCAGTATTTT.

This sequence joins TRBV28 and TRBJ2-1; TRBD1 aligns across 8 bases. V lost 6 bases and J lost 2; bases outside the gene matches: 18. Germline V gene data show CDR1 as MDHEN and CDR2 as SYDVKM. This CDR3 contains 19 residues. CDR3 region: CASSSRPGTGPEAYNEQFF. In nucleotides, the CDR3 is TGTGCCAGCAGCTCCCGGCCCGGGACAGGCCCGGAGGCCTACAATGAGCAGTTCTTC.

V gene TRBV7-3 combines with J gene TRBJ1-1; D call uncertain. Germline V CDR1 and CDR2: SGHTA, FQGTGA. The V gene lost 9 bases and the J gene lost 1 base, with 12 bases spanning the gap. The CDR3 spans 13 residues. CDR3: CASQPDRNTEAFF. The CDR3 region has the DNA TGTGCCAGTCAGCCCGACCGGAACACTGAAGCTTTCTTT.

This clone appeared a single time. V usage is TRBV29-1 and J usage is TRBJ2-5; D possibly uses TRBD1 or TRBD2 (5 bases each). Germline V gene sequence: CDR1 SQVTM, CDR2 ANQGSEA. The CDR3 totals 12 residues. V was trimmed by 7 bases and J by 3 bases, leaving 12 bases between them. This CDR3 is CSALRGEETQYF. CDR3 in DNA: TGCAGCGCCCTCAGAGGGGAAGAGACCCAGTACTTC.

The chain couples TRBV4-1 to TRBJ2-1, with TRBD2 matching 14 bases. CDR3 length equals 17 residues. Losses at the gene ends were 1 base for V and 1 base for J; bases not matched to a gene: 0. Germline assignment: CDR1 MGHRA and CDR2 YSYEKL. The CDR3 region has the DNA TGCGCCAGCAGCCAAGGACTAGCGGGAGGGTCCTACAATGAGCAGTTCTTC. Its protein product is CASSQGLAGGSYNEQFF.

This chain links TRBV5-1 with TRBJ2-7, with unresolved D. Between the trimmed V and J ends, which lost 0 bases and 4 bases, there was a span of 17 bases. CDR1 is SGHRS, CDR2 YFSETQ, per germline. CDR3 length: 16 residues. The CDR3 is CASSLVLAEAKYEQYF. Here the CDR3 DNA reads TGCGCCAGCAGCTTGGTTTTGGCAGAAGCCAAATACGAGCAGTACTTC.

This clone occurred once. The chain joins TRBV7-2 to TRBJ2-5; D possibly corresponds to TRBD1 (5 bases). Germline CDR1 and CDR2: SGHTA and FQGNSA. V was shortened by 0 bases and J by 0 bases, with 14 bases between the two germline ends. The CDR3 runs to 17 residues. The CDR3 loop is CASSLAAGYLYQETQYF. As DNA, the CDR3 is TGTGCCAGCAGCTTAGCAGCAGGGTATCTGTACCAAGAGACCCAGTACTTC.

On this clone itself: Other nucleotide sequences in the sample specify the same CDR3. The chain uses TRBV7-2 and TRBJ2-5; D gene ambiguous. Germline values: CDR1 SGHTA, CDR2 FQGNSA. V was shortened by 4 bases and J by 4 bases, with 7 bases between the two germline ends. The CDR3 is 12 amino acids. This CDR3 is CASSSTSETQYF. The CDR3 DNA reads as TGTGCCAGCAGCTCAACCTCAGAGACCCAGTACTTC.

The J gene is TRBJ1-6, the V gene TRBV2; 8 bases align to TRBD1. J gave up 0 bases and V 6 bases, and 4 bases lay outside the gene matches. The CDR3 loop spans 16 amino acids. The germline V gene encodes CDR1 SNHLY and CDR2 FYNNEI. This CDR3 reads CASSRDRSSYNSPLHF. In DNA form, the CDR3 reads TGTGCCAGCAGCAGGGACAGGAGCTCCTATAATTCACCCCTCCACTTT.

The genes are TRBV4-3 and TRBJ1-5; possible D gene TRBD1, 6 bases. The V gene's germline CDR1 is LGHNA and CDR2 YSLEER. The CDR3 has 15 amino acids. V was cut by 0 bases and J by 6 bases, with 12 bases left in between. The CDR3 region has the DNA TGCGCCAGCAGCCAAGAGACAGGTGGGTTTCAGCCCCAGCATTTT. Encoded protein: CASSQETGGFQPQHF.

This clone has just one count. The chain links TRBV15 to TRBJ2-7; the match to TRBD2 covers 14 bases. The trim removed 3 bases at V and 4 bases at J, leaving 14 bases unmatched. CDR3 length: 19 amino acids. From germline, CDR1 is LNHNV and CDR2 YYDKDF (reference sequence). CDR3 sequence reads: CATSREQTSGRAYVYEQYF. The CDR3 DNA reads as TGTGCCACCAGCAGGGAACAGACTAGCGGGAGGGCCTATGTATACGAGCAGTACTTC.

This chain uses TRBV5-1 with TRBJ2-3; 7 nucleotides match TRBD2. Germline trimming cut 4 bases from V and 1 base from J; bases unmatched to any gene: 12. The CDR3 length is 17 residues. Germline V CDR1 and CDR2: SGHRS, YFSETQ. The CDR3: CASSPVTSAIGTDTQYF. CDR3 coding DNA: TGCGCCAGCAGCCCGGTAACTAGCGCCATAGGCACAGATACGCAGTATTTT.

This clone was picked up one time. The chain has TRBV2 and TRBJ1-1; D remains ambiguous. The CDR3 length is 13 residues. Trimming stripped 7 bases from V and 1 base from J, with 10 bases between. Germline values: CDR1 SNHLY, CDR2 FYNNEI. For the CDR3, the DNA is TGTGCCAGCACGAGGGATCCGAACACTGAAGCTTTCTTT. This encodes CASTRDPNTEAFF. Looking up the rest from reference TRBV2 and TRBJ1-1 gives the full variable domain: EPEVTQTPSHQVTQMGQEVILRCVPISNHLYFYWYRQILGQKVEFLVSFYNNEISEKSEIFDDQFSVERPDGSNFTLKIRSTKLEDSAMYFCASTRDPNTEAFFGQGTRLTVV.

In the case of this clone: This sample also contains other DNA sequences that code for the same CDR3. The chain combines TRBV6-5 with TRBJ2-6; D is perhaps TRBD2 (5 bases). The length of the CDR3 is 15 residues. V lost 6 bases and J lost 0, with 9 bases in between. Germline lookup yields CDR1 MNHEY and CDR2 SVGAGI. The CDR3 is CASSRGSSGANVLTF. CDR3 sequence (DNA): TGTGCCAGCAGCCGGGGTAGCTCTGGGGCCAACGTCCTGACTTTC.

This clone came up a few times. The rearrangement links TRBV7-2 to TRBJ1-1; D remains ambiguous. The ends were cut back, 7 bases at V and 0 bases at J, with 21 bases in the middle. CDR3 length: 17 residues. Germline V gene sequence: CDR1 SGHTA, CDR2 FQGNSA. CDR3 in amino acids: CASTPGLDFMLNTEAFF. In DNA, the CDR3 is TGTGCCAGCACCCCCGGGTTGGACTTCATGTTGAACACTGAAGCTTTCTTT.

The chain has TRBV10-3 and TRBJ2-7, with 10 bases fitting TRBD2. The CDR3 spans 17 residues. V trimming: 0 bases; J trimming: 5 bases; junction bases outside the gene matches: 10. Germline CDR1 is ENHRY and CDR2 is SYGVKD. The CDR3 region is CAISESWASGSRDEQYF. CDR3 bases: TGTGCCATCAGTGAGTCTTGGGCTAGCGGGAGTAGGGACGAGCAGTACTTC.

This chain uses TRBV28 with TRBJ2-2; D unresolved. The CDR3 spans 12 residues. Germline V gene sequence: CDR1 MDHEN, CDR2 SYDVKM. V shed 9 bases and J shed 10 bases, with 15 bases lying between them. CDR3 in amino acids: CASFSRSEELFF. The DNA of the CDR3 is TGTGCCAGTTTCTCGCGGTCTGAGGAGCTGTTTTTT.